What follows are 30 T cell receptor beta chains derived from one specimen sequenced in a study of CD4 T cell repertoires in COVID-19. TCRdb keeps only in-frame clones here, not all; method: immunoSEQ multiplex PCR. Of about 75,000 clones in the sample, around four fifths were seen once. The material sequenced was CD4+ T cells from peripheral blood, taken after recovery from COVID-19. The receptors originated from a human donor who had COVID-19.

The V and J genes are TRBV28 and TRBJ1-3; no clear D gene. CDR1 and CDR2 (germline): MDHEN, SYDVKM. There are 16 residues in the CDR3. V lost 1 base and J lost 0, with 10 bases in between. CDR3 protein: CASSLSLTGSGNTIYF. CDR3 nucleotides: TGTGCCAGCAGTTTATCTCTTACCGGCTCTGGAAACACCATATATTTT.

The CDR3 nucleotides are TGTGCCAGCAGTGATCCGTACAGAGCCCAAGAGACCCAGTACTTC. It is translated as CASSDPYRAQETQYF. This rearrangement joins TRBV6-1 to TRBJ2-5; no definite D call. The CDR3 is 15 residues long. Trimming removed 3 bases at V and 1 base at J, with 12 bases between. Looked up from germline, CDR1 is MNHNS and CDR2 is SASEGT.

This chain joins TRBV6-6 and TRBJ2-5; the match to TRBD1 covers 8 bases. Per germline, CDR1 MNHNY and CDR2 SVGAGI (reference sequence). CDR3 length equals 14 residues. After removal of 5 bases from V and 3 bases from J, the junction contained 5 bases not matched to a gene. In DNA form, the CDR3 reads TGTGCCAGCAGTCCGGGACAGGCAAAAGAGACCCAGTACTTC. This gives the protein CASSPGQAKETQYF.

The chain is built from TRBV5-5 and TRBJ1-2; a weak D match, TRBD1 (5 bases). Per the germline V gene, CDR1 is SGHKS and CDR2 is YYEKEE (reference sequence). V was clipped by 2 bases and J by 5 bases, with 16 bases between them. The CDR3 has 15 amino acids. CDR3 sequence reads: CASSFHPQDEYGYTF. CDR3 in DNA: TGTGCCAGCAGCTTTCACCCACAGGATGAGTATGGCTACACCTTC.

This chain uses TRBV28 with TRBJ2-1; 12 nucleotides align to TRBD2. Germline V lookup: CDR1 MDHEN, CDR2 SYDVKM. With 8 bases clipped from V and 7 bases from J, the junction kept 6 bases outside the gene matches. The CDR3 length is 14 residues. This CDR3 is CASHTGTSGNEQFF. As DNA, the CDR3 is TGTGCCAGCCACACGGGGACTAGCGGGAATGAGCAGTTCTTC.

This rearrangement joins TRBV19 to TRBJ2-3; D may be TRBD2 (7 bases). CDR1 LNHDA and CDR2 SQIVND come from the germline V gene (reference sequence). The CDR3 runs to 16 residues. V lost 6 bases, J lost 2 bases, and 18 bases lay in between. The DNA for the CDR3 is TGTGCCAGTAGCAAAGGGGGAGGGGGGAACACAGATACGCAGTATTTT. Translated, it gives CASSKGGGGNTDTQYF.

This chain joins TRBV11-3 and TRBJ2-3; weak D call: TRBD1 (6 bases). Germline V gene sequence: CDR1 SGHNT, CDR2 YENEEA. This CDR3 contains 13 residues. The germline V and J ends were trimmed by 4 bases and 9 bases, with 14 bases remaining between them. The DNA for the CDR3 is TGTGCCAGCAGCTCCCTAACCGGGACAACGCAGTATTTT. This gives the protein CASSSLTGTTQYF.

The V gene is TRBV23-1, the J gene TRBJ2-4, with D perhaps TRBD1 (7 bases). TRBV23-1 is sorted into the ORF group, with uncertain function. V was cut by 6 bases and J by 5 bases, with 20 bases left in between. The CDR3 extends over 16 amino acids. In DNA, the CDR3 is TGCGCCAGCAGACAAAGGACAGGCGGGACTCAAAACATTCAGTACTTC. Amino acids: CASRQRTGGTQNIQYF.

This clone was recorded only once. The chain uses TRBV24-1 and TRBJ2-1, with 7 positions matching TRBD1. The CDR3 length is 16 residues. V lost 4 bases, J lost 7 bases, and 12 bases stayed unmatched. Germline CDR1 KGHDR, CDR2 SFDVKD. The CDR3: CATSETDRTFRNEQFF. The DNA of the CDR3 is TGTGCCACCAGTGAAACGGACAGGACCTTTCGGAATGAGCAGTTCTTC.

This clone was detected only once. In DNA, the CDR3 is TGTGCCAGCAGCTCCCCCGAGGAAGCGGGTACGCAGTTCTTC. This encodes CASSSPEEAGTQFF. V usage is TRBV7-3 and J usage is TRBJ2-1; D is perhaps TRBD2 (6 bases). The CDR3 consists of 14 residues. Germline CDR1 is SGHTA and CDR2 is FQGTGA. V lost 4 bases to trimming and J lost 12 bases, with 19 bases between them. The full variable domain, with the rest looked up from reference TRBV7-3 and TRBJ2-1, is GAGVSQTPSNKVTEKGKYVELRCDPISGHTALYWYRQSLGQGPEFLIYFQGTGAADDSGLPNDRFFAVRPEGSVSTLKIQRTERGDSAVYLCASSSPEEAGTQFFGPGTRLTVL.

This clone came up once. J is TRBJ1-2 and V is TRBV18, with D possibly being TRBD1 (6 bases). Germline V gene data show CDR1 as KGHSH and CDR2 as LQKENI. The CDR3 is made up of 14 amino acids. V was clipped by 2 bases and J by 8 bases, with 15 bases between them. The CDR3 sequence: CASSPTRQEGGYTF. The CDR3 DNA reads TGTGCCAGCTCACCAACGCGACAGGAAGGGGGCTACACCTTC.

This clone has just one count. V is TRBV2 and J is TRBJ2-5, with D perhaps given as TRBD1 or TRBD2 (5 bases each). This CDR3 comprises 15 residues. Trimming removed 1 base at V and 3 bases at J, with 12 bases between. Germline V gene sequence: CDR1 SNHLY, CDR2 FYNNEI. CDR3 nucleotides: TGTGCCAGCAGTGAAGTGGGGGTCGGAGAAGAGACCCAGTACTTC. Translating gives CASSEVGVGEETQYF.

This clone showed up just a few times. This chain links TRBV30 with TRBJ1-5; no firm D call. Germline V gives CDR1 GTSNPN, CDR2 SVGIG (reference sequence). The CDR3 has 15 residues. V was trimmed by 0 bases and J by 6 bases, leaving 15 bases between them. CDR3 protein: CAWSVSARAGQPQHF. CDR3 bases: TGTGCCTGGAGTGTGTCAGCCCGAGCGGGTCAGCCCCAGCATTTT.

V usage is TRBV10-2 and J usage is TRBJ1-2; D not resolved. Germline-derived CDR1 and CDR2 are WSHSY and SAAADI. The CDR3 is 15 residues long. V gave up 4 bases and J gave up 4 bases, with 16 bases separating them. The CDR3 DNA reads TGCGCCAGCAGTGGGAACCCGCAGCTCGCCTATGGCTACACCTTC. As protein: CASSGNPQLAYGYTF.

This clone was counted once. The J gene is TRBJ2-2, the V gene TRBV7-9, with 7 bases lining up with TRBD1. The CDR3 runs 15 residues. After removal of 2 bases from V and 6 bases from J, the junction contained 6 bases not matched to a gene. In germline, CDR1 is SEHNR, CDR2 FQNEAQ (reference sequence). This CDR3 reads CASSLTGERAGELFF. The CDR3 DNA reads TGTGCCAGCAGCTTAACAGGGGAGAGGGCCGGGGAGCTGTTTTTT.

The chain employs TRBV4-1 and TRBJ2-3; a weak D match, TRBD2 (5 bases). The germline V gene encodes CDR1 MGHRA and CDR2 YSYEKL. The V end lost 0 bases, the J end lost 6 bases, and 16 bases lay between the germline ends. The length of the CDR3 is 16 residues. CDR3 DNA sequence: TGCGCCAGCAGCCAAGAAACTAGTATCTATGTGGATACGCAGTATTTT. Translated, it gives CASSQETSIYVDTQYF.

The V gene is TRBV28, the J gene TRBJ2-5, with TRBD2 identical over 15 bases. The CDR3 sequence is 17 residues long. Germline assignment: CDR1 MDHEN and CDR2 SYDVKM. The V and J ends lost 6 bases and 4 bases, in that order; junction bases with no gene match: 9. For the CDR3, the DNA is TGTGCCAGCAGGCCTATAGGACTAGCGGGAGGGCCAGAGACCCAGTACTTC. Amino acid sequence: CASRPIGLAGGPETQYF.

The V call is TRBV18, the J call TRBJ2-6, with D possibly TRBD1 on 6 matching bases. In germline, CDR1 is KGHSH, CDR2 LQKENI. V lost 1 base, J lost 5 bases, and 9 bases lay in between. There are 15 residues in the CDR3. CDR3: CASSPQTGRANVLTF. Here the CDR3 DNA reads TGTGCCAGCTCACCACAGACAGGAAGGGCCAACGTCCTGACTTTC.

About this clone itself: In the same sample, other DNA sequences code for this CDR3. The chain links TRBV18 to TRBJ2-1; D uncertain. Trimming removed 2 bases at V and 6 bases at J, with 5 bases between. Germline V lookup: CDR1 KGHSH, CDR2 LQKENI. The CDR3 is 12 residues long. CDR3 residues: CASSPERNEQFF. CDR3 sequence (DNA): TGTGCCAGCTCACCAGAGCGCAATGAGCAGTTCTTC. Complete variable domain (other parts from reference TRBV18 and TRBJ2-1): NAGVMQNPRHLVRRRGQEARLRCSPMKGHSHVYWYRQLPEEGLKFMVYLQKENIIDESGMPKERFSAEFPKEGPSILRIQQVVRGDSAAYFCASSPERNEQFFGPGTRLTVL.

The V and J genes are TRBV3-1 (or the pseudogene TRBV3-2) and TRBJ2-3; TRBD1 matches at 8 bases. The CDR3 runs 14 residues. V shed 4 bases and J 1 base; nucleotides not matched to a gene: 1. Germline loops: CDR1 LGHDT, CDR2 YNNKEL (reference sequence). CDR3 in amino acids: CASSPTGGTDTQYF. The CDR3 DNA is TGTGCCAGCAGCCCGACAGGGGGCACAGATACGCAGTATTTT.

This rearrangement joins TRBV19 to TRBJ2-1, with D possibly matching TRBD1 (6 bases). V was trimmed by 5 bases and J by 3 bases, leaving 17 bases between them. This CDR3 has 16 residues. Germline V CDR1 and CDR2: LNHDA, SQIVND (reference sequence). This CDR3 reads CASSPARLGGYNEQFF. Written as DNA, the CDR3 is TGTGCCAGTAGTCCCGCCCGATTAGGGGGCTACAATGAGCAGTTCTTC.

The chain links TRBV6-1 to TRBJ2-6; D is unresolved. Germline loops: CDR1 MNHNS, CDR2 SASEGT. The CDR3 spans 15 residues. V was shortened by 1 base and J by 0 bases, with 4 bases between the two germline ends. The CDR3 bases are TGTGCCAGCAGTGAAGTTCACTCTGGGGCCAACGTCCTGACTTTC. Its translation: CASSEVHSGANVLTF.

The V call is TRBV10-1, the J call TRBJ2-7; D gene unclear. The CDR3 consists of 14 residues. Trimming pared 0 bases from V and 3 bases from J, leaving 9 bases between. From germline, CDR1 is WNHNN and CDR2 SYGVQD (reference sequence). The CDR3 is CASSESGRNYEQYF. CDR3 nucleotides: TGCGCCAGCAGTGAGTCCGGACGGAACTACGAGCAGTACTTC.

The chain carries TRBV18 and TRBJ2-1; D perhaps matches TRBD1 (6 bases). The CDR3 totals 13 residues. Germline CDR1 and CDR2: KGHSH and LQKENI. The ends were cut back, 0 bases at V and 12 bases at J, with 12 bases in the middle. DNA of the CDR3: TGTGCCAGCTCACCACCGGGGGCGGAACGGCAGTTCTTC. It codes for CASSPPGAERQFF.

The J gene is TRBJ2-7, the V gene TRBV6-6, with 7 bases lining up with TRBD2. The V gene's germline CDR1 is MNHNY and CDR2 SVGAGI (reference sequence). The CDR3 is made up of 15 amino acids. Losses at the gene ends were 5 bases for V and 5 bases for J; bases not matched to a gene: 12. CDR3 in amino acids: CASSISGLEKNEQYF. The CDR3 coding sequence is TGTGCCAGCAGTATCAGTGGACTAGAAAAGAACGAGCAGTACTTC.

This clone was detected once. The rearrangement uses TRBV5-5 and TRBJ1-5, with D possibly matching TRBD1 (5 bases). Germline CDR1 and CDR2: SGHKS and YYEKEE (reference sequence). Between the trimmed V and J ends, which lost 10 bases and 3 bases, there was a span of 14 bases. The length of the CDR3 is 13 residues. The CDR3 DNA is TGTGCCGGCGCCGGGGGGGTCAATCAGCCCCAGCATTTT. Translating it yields CAGAGGVNQPQHF.

This sequence joins TRBV6-6 and TRBJ1-5; a weak D match, TRBD1 (6 bases). The V end lost 6 bases, the J end lost 5 bases, and 17 bases lay between the germline ends. From germline, CDR1 is MNHNY and CDR2 SVGAGI (reference sequence). The CDR3 runs to 15 residues. Written as DNA, the CDR3 is TGTGCCAGCAGGGAGACCCGGGACATTTATCAGCCCCAGCATTTT. Amino acid sequence: CASRETRDIYQPQHF.

The chain joins TRBV12-3 or TRBV12-4 to TRBJ1-6; D is possibly TRBD1 (5 bases). V was shortened by 3 bases and J by 6 bases, with 6 bases between the two germline ends. This CDR3 has 13 residues. The CDR3 region has the DNA TGTGCCAGCAGTTTGGGGGTTAATTCACCCCTCCACTTT. It specifies CASSLGVNSPLHF.

The gene calls are TRBV30 and TRBJ1-6; D ambiguous. The CDR3 covers 13 residues. From germline, CDR1 is GTSNPN and CDR2 SVGIG (reference sequence). Trimming pared 2 bases from V and 9 bases from J, leaving 11 bases between. CDR3 nucleotide sequence: TGTGCCTGGAGTCTCTCTTCTATTTCACCCCTCCACTTT. Protein: CAWSLSSISPLHF. The complete variable domain, with remaining parts taken from reference TRBV30 and TRBJ1-6, reads SQTIHQWPATLVQPVGSPLSLECTVEGTSNPNLYWYRQAAGRGLQLLFYSVGIGQISSEVPQNLSASRPQDRQFILSSKKLLLSDSGFYLCAWSLSSISPLHFGNGTRLTVT.

This sequence joins TRBV5-1 and TRBJ2-3, with 11 bases matching TRBD2. This CDR3 is 15 amino acids long. Germline V CDR1 and CDR2: SGHRS, YFSETQ. V lost 2 bases, J lost 6 bases, and 5 bases stayed unmatched. The CDR3 sequence is CASSFSGGASDTQYF. Here the CDR3 DNA reads TGCGCCAGCAGCTTTAGCGGGGGGGCCTCGGATACGCAGTATTTT. Filled out from reference TRBV5-1 and TRBJ2-3, the complete variable domain reads KAGVTQTPRYLIKTRGQQVTLSCSPISGHRSVSWYQQTPGQGLQFLFEYFSETQRNKGNFPGRFSGRQFSNSRSEMNVSTLELGDSALYLCASSFSGGASDTQYFGPGTRLTVL.